The 22 T cell receptor beta chains presented below share a single source sample, sequenced in a study of control samples from healthy donors and cancer patients. Measured with immunoSEQ multiplex PCR; TCRdb has only the in-frame clones, and not every one. The sample carries 130,000 or so clones, roughly 94% recorded once. The sequenced sample was PBMCs. These receptors were collected from a man aged 55 to 70 with colorectal cancer.

The chain recombines TRBV5-1 with TRBJ1-1; 8 bases match TRBD1. Germline trimming cut 4 bases from V and 2 bases from J; bases unmatched to any gene: 7. The CDR3 length is 15 residues. Germline CDR1 SGHRS, CDR2 YFSETQ. The CDR3, as DNA: TGCGCCAGCAGCCCCTCGACAGGGGTAAACACTGAAGCTTTCTTT. Its protein product is CASSPSTGVNTEAFF.

This rearrangement joins TRBV12-3 or TRBV12-4 to TRBJ1-2, with D hard to call. The CDR3 is made up of 13 amino acids. The V end lost 2 bases, the J end lost 4 bases, and 8 bases lay between the germline ends. The CDR3: CASSLQDPYGYTF. DNA for the CDR3: TGTGCCAGCAGTTTACAGGACCCCTATGGCTACACCTTC.

The chain recombines TRBV2 with TRBJ1-5; D might be TRBD1 (6 bases). The CDR3 loop spans 14 amino acids. Trimming stripped 4 bases from V and 5 bases from J, with 12 bases between. The germline V gene encodes CDR1 SNHLY and CDR2 FYNNEI. CDR3 sequence (DNA): TGTGCCAGCAGTGTCCAAGGGGGGTATCAGCCCCAGCATTTT. Amino acid sequence: CASSVQGGYQPQHF.

The V and J genes are TRBV12-3 or TRBV12-4 and TRBJ2-5, with D unclear. This CDR3 has 13 residues. Trimming removed 4 bases from V and 5 bases from J, with 11 bases in between. In DNA form, the CDR3 reads TGTGCCAGCAGTTCGTCCTCCCTGGAGACCCAGTACTTC. This codes for CASSSSSLETQYF.

CDR3 DNA: TGTGCCTGGAGTGTACTTAGCTCCCGCACTGAAGCTTTCTTT. Protein sequence: CAWSVLSSRTEAFF. The gene calls are TRBV30 and TRBJ1-1; the D is unclear. V dropped 0 bases and J dropped 4 bases, with 12 bases sitting between them. The CDR3 length is 14 residues. The germline V gene has CDR1 GTSNPN and CDR2 SVGIG (reference sequence).

V usage is TRBV5-4 and J usage is TRBJ1-2; D is perhaps TRBD1 (5 bases). Between the trimmed V and J ends, which lost 5 bases and 7 bases, there was a span of 15 bases. There are 13 residues in the CDR3. Germline V gives CDR1 SGHNT, CDR2 YYREEE (reference sequence). The CDR3 is CASSPAGFSGYTF. CDR3 DNA: TGTGCCAGCAGTCCAGCAGGGTTTTCTGGCTACACCTTC.

The J gene is TRBJ2-2, the V gene TRBV7-9; D is possibly TRBD2 (5 bases). Per germline, CDR1 SEHNR and CDR2 FQNEAQ (reference sequence). Trimming removed 4 bases from V and 4 bases from J, with 10 bases in between. The CDR3 consists of 14 residues. The CDR3 spells CASSSRRGTGELFF. For the CDR3, the DNA is TGTGCCAGCAGCTCTCGACGGGGCACCGGGGAGCTGTTTTTT.

The V gene is TRBV10-3, the J gene TRBJ1-2; the D gene is possibly TRBD1 (5 bases). CDR3 length: 17 residues. The germline CDR1 and CDR2 sequences are ENHRY and SYGVKD. With 0 bases removed from V and 7 bases from J, the gap between germline ends came to 21 bases. The CDR3 sequence is CAISESLLGGAISGYTF. In DNA, the CDR3 is TGTGCCATCAGTGAGTCGTTACTTGGGGGAGCAATAAGTGGCTACACCTTC.

This sequence joins TRBV4-1 and TRBJ1-4, with D possibly being TRBD1 (6 bases). Deletions cut 1 base from V and 7 bases from J, with 7 bases between. Germline V lookup: CDR1 MGHRA, CDR2 YSYEKL. There are 13 residues in the CDR3. CDR3 coding DNA: TGCGCCAGCAGCCAAGCCAGGGGTGAAAAACTGTTTTTT. Residues: CASSQARGEKLFF.

The V call is TRBV19, the J call TRBJ1-5; 9 bases match TRBD1. V shed 7 bases and J 6 bases; nucleotides not matched to a gene: 16. Germline V CDR1 and CDR2: LNHDA, SQIVND (reference sequence). This CDR3 comprises 17 residues. The CDR3 region has the DNA TGTGCCAGTACCTATGGAGGGGACAGGGCGGTAGGTCAGCCCCAGCATTTT. Protein sequence: CASTYGGDRAVGQPQHF.

This clone occurred once. CDR3 nucleotide sequence: TGTGCCAGCAGCCTGGGACAGGGGTCCTACGAGCAGTACTTC. Amino acids: CASSLGQGSYEQYF. The chain combines TRBV6-5 with TRBJ2-7; 10 bases are a match to TRBD1. Unmatched junction bases numbered 3, after V lost 6 bases and J lost 1 base. The germline V gene encodes CDR1 MNHEY and CDR2 SVGAGI. This CDR3 has 14 residues.

The V gene is TRBV6-5, the J gene TRBJ2-1; TRBD1 matches at 8 bases. This CDR3 has 16 amino acids. The junction had 4 bases not matched to a gene; V was cut back by 0 bases and J by 3 bases. Germline V CDR1 and CDR2: MNHEY, SVGAGI. The CDR3 protein is CASSYSQGAVYNEQFF. CDR3 in DNA: TGTGCCAGCAGTTACTCGCAGGGGGCTGTCTACAATGAGCAGTTCTTC.

The genes are TRBV19 and TRBJ1-6; 9 nucleotides match TRBD1. The CDR3 is made up of 15 amino acids. After removal of 3 bases from V and 8 bases from J, the junction contained 5 bases not matched to a gene. Germline assignment: CDR1 LNHDA and CDR2 SQIVND (reference sequence). CDR3 loop: CASSIGQGTDSPLHF. DNA of the CDR3: TGTGCCAGTAGTATCGGACAGGGGACGGATTCACCCCTCCACTTT.

V usage is TRBV19 and J usage is TRBJ1-2; 7 nucleotides line up with TRBD1. V shed 5 bases, J shed 0 bases, and the junction held 3 bases outside the gene matches. The CDR3 runs 14 residues. CDR1 and CDR2 from the germline V gene are LNHDA and SQIVND (reference sequence). CDR3 DNA sequence: TGTGCCAGTAGTGGACAGGCTTCTAACTATGGCTACACCTTC. Translated, it gives CASSGQASNYGYTF.

The J gene is TRBJ2-2, the V gene TRBV27; 7 bases match TRBD1. V trimming: 5 bases; J trimming: 7 bases; junction bases outside the gene matches: 10. The CDR3 totals 15 residues. CDR1 and CDR2 from the germline V gene are MNHEY and SMNVEV (reference sequence). This chain's CDR3 is CASSLLGQVGGELFF. CDR3 DNA: TGTGCCAGCAGTCTCCTAGGACAGGTGGGCGGGGAGCTGTTTTTT.

The chain combines TRBV18 with TRBJ2-7; no firm D call. Germline CDR1 and CDR2: KGHSH and LQKENI. There are 15 residues in the CDR3. Trimming left V 1 base short and J 3 bases short, with 13 bases between. The CDR3: CASSPRTGAFYEQYF. The CDR3 nucleotides read TGTGCCAGCTCACCACGAACCGGCGCATTCTACGAGCAGTACTTC. Drawing the rest from reference TRBV18 and TRBJ2-7, the complete variable domain is NAGVMQNPRHLVRRRGQEARLRCSPMKGHSHVYWYRQLPEEGLKFMVYLQKENIIDESGMPKERFSAEFPKEGPSILRIQQVVRGDSAAYFCASSPRTGAFYEQYFGPGTRLTVT.

The genes are TRBV5-1 and TRBJ2-1, with D tentatively TRBD2 (7 bases). Germline CDR1 is SGHRS and CDR2 is YFSETQ. V was trimmed by 1 base and J by 6 bases, leaving 11 bases between them. The CDR3 is 14 amino acids. CDR3: CASSLPGGLNEQFF. The CDR3 DNA follows: TGCGCCAGCAGCTTGCCCGGGGGGCTCAATGAGCAGTTCTTC. Based on the CDR3 plus reference TRBV5-1 and TRBJ2-1, the full variable domain is KAGVTQTPRYLIKTRGQQVTLSCSPISGHRSVSWYQQTPGQGLQFLFEYFSETQRNKGNFPGRFSGRQFSNSRSEMNVSTLELGDSALYLCASSLPGGLNEQFFGPGTRLTVL.

This chain links TRBV5-6 with TRBJ2-7; tentatively, D is TRBD1 (5 bases). Looked up from germline, CDR1 is SGHDT and CDR2 is YYEEEE. The CDR3 length is 13 residues. Trimming shortened V by 4 bases and J by 5 bases, and 13 bases separated the two germline ends. The CDR3 coding sequence is TGTGCCAGCAGCCCTCAGGGTTCCGACGAGCAGTACTTC. Translating it yields CASSPQGSDEQYF. The variable domain in full, completed from reference TRBV5-6 and TRBJ2-7, reads DAGVTQSPTHLIKTRGQQVTLRCSPKSGHDTVSWYQQALGQGPQFIFQYYEEEERQRGNFPDRFSGHQFPNYSSELNVNALLLGDSALYLCASSPQGSDEQYFGPGTRLTVT.

The gene calls are TRBV10-3 and TRBJ2-7; D not certain. V gave up 0 bases and J gave up 1 base, with 1 base separating them. This CDR3 region has 12 residues. Germline CDR1 ENHRY, CDR2 SYGVKD. The CDR3 sequence is CAISESSYEQYF. In nucleotides, the CDR3 is TGTGCCATCAGTGAGTCATCCTACGAGCAGTACTTC.

The chain links TRBV11-2 to TRBJ2-1; 10 nucleotides align to TRBD2. Germline values: CDR1 SGHAT, CDR2 FQNNGV. The CDR3 runs 17 residues. V shed 5 bases, J shed 7 bases, and the junction held 14 bases outside the gene matches. CDR3 bases: TGTGCCAGCAGCCCGCCCTTTCTAGCGGGGGCTAGGAATGAGCAGTTCTTC. Its protein product is CASSPPFLAGARNEQFF.

The rearrangement joins TRBV5-1 to TRBJ1-1; no clear D. Trimming removed 3 bases from V and 5 bases from J, with 11 bases in between. Germline values: CDR1 SGHRS, CDR2 YFSETQ. There are 13 residues in the CDR3. The CDR3 nucleotides are TGCGCCAGCAGCTCTATGGCGGCGACTGAAGCTTTCTTT. As protein: CASSSMAATEAFF.

The chain recombines TRBV5-8 with TRBJ1-2; D not resolved. The length of the CDR3 is 12 residues. V was pared by 4 bases and J by 7 bases, with 11 bases between. Germline V gene lookup returns CDR1 SGHTS and CDR2 YDEGEE. The CDR3 bases are TGTGCCAGCAGCCGGGTCTCTGGTGGCTACACCTTC. Translating it yields CASSRVSGGYTF.